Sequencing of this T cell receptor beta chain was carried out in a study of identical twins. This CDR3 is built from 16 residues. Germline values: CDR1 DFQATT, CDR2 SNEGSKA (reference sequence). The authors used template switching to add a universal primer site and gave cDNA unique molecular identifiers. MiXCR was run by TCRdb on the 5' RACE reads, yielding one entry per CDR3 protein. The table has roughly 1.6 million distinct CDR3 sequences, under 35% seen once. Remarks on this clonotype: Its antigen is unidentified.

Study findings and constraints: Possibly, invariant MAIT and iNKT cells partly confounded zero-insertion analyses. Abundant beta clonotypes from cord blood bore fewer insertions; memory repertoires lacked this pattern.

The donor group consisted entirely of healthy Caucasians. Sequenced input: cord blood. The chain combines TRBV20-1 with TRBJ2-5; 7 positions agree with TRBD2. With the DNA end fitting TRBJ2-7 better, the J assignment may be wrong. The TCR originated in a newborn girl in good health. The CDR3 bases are TGCAGTGCTAGAGAGAGCCGGGGGACTAAAGCCTACGAGCAGTACTTC. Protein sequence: CSARESRGTKAYEQYF.